Described below is a single T cell receptor (beta chain) sequence and its context. Sequencing was performed with immunoSEQ multiplex PCR; in TCRdb, only in-frame clones are kept and a portion is missing. The sample has around 300,000 clones; roughly 90% are singletons. Documented treatment: roughly 18 received Ad26.COV2.S at low or high dose, single or two shots; 5 received placebo; per-sample allocation not given. After the first vaccine or placebo injection, samples were drawn on day 63. An Ad26 vector was used to express Wuhan-strain SARS-CoV-2 spike as the vaccine. This entry is derived from a study of Ad26.COV2.S vaccination and SARS-CoV-2 variants. On the study more broadly: Intramuscular Ad26.COV2.S doses were given once or twice, 56 days apart.

Germline V CDR1 and CDR2: MNHNY, SVGAGI (reference sequence). Between the trimmed V and J ends, which lost 5 bases and 8 bases, there was a span of 17 bases. The CDR3 is 14 residues long. Specimen: peripheral blood, collected in a trial of Ad26.COV2.S vaccine versus placebo. V and J are TRBV6-6 and TRBJ2-3; a possible D gene is TRBD2 (6 bases). The receptor was derived from a person aged 18 to 65 who received the Ad26.COV2.S COVID-19 vaccine or a placebo. The CDR3 sequence is CASSPRLGDGTQYF. CDR3 DNA sequence: TGTGCCAGCAGTCCCCGACTAGGGGATGGTACGCAGTATTTT.